Presented here are 29 T cell receptor beta chains from one specimen sequenced in a study of cytomegalovirus exposure and HLA in healthy donors. PCR employed 60 Vbeta and 13 Jbeta primers. Repertoires were generated with immunoSEQ multiplex PCR, while TCRdb's copy carries only in-frame clones and drops some. The data contain about 160,000 clones, about 75% of them singletons. Specimen: PBMCs. The receptors shown here come from a female donor in good health and CMV-seronegative.

The rearrangement links TRBV30 to TRBJ2-7, with TRBD1 identical over 8 bases. Trimming at V came to 2 bases and at J to 5 bases, leaving 8 bases not matched to a gene. The CDR3 contains 14 residues. Per the germline V gene, CDR1 is GTSNPN and CDR2 is SVGIG (reference sequence). CDR3 sequence: CAWSPPGQVHEQYF. CDR3 nucleotides: TGTGCCTGGAGTCCTCCGGGACAGGTCCACGAGCAGTACTTC.

The gene calls are TRBV6-5 and TRBJ2-4; tentatively, D is TRBD2 (6 bases). Germline V gene sequence: CDR1 MNHEY, CDR2 SVGAGI. The CDR3 runs 14 residues. V lost 0 bases and J lost 7, with 10 bases in between. The CDR3 region has the DNA TGTGCCAGCAGTTACTCGGGGCGGGGCAACATTCAGTACTTC. Its protein is CASSYSGRGNIQYF.

V and J are TRBV6-5 and TRBJ2-6; D possibly corresponds to TRBD1 (5 bases). Trimming removed 6 bases at V and 0 bases at J, with 9 bases between. The CDR3 runs 15 residues. Germline lookup yields CDR1 MNHEY and CDR2 SVGAGI. The CDR3, as DNA: TGTGCCAGCAGGAGACAGAGCTCTGGGGCCAACGTCCTGACTTTC. This sequence encodes CASRRQSSGANVLTF.

V usage is TRBV7-2 and J usage is TRBJ1-3; D is undetermined. The ends were cut back, 4 bases at V and 5 bases at J, with 9 bases in the middle. CDR1 is SGHTA and CDR2 is FQGNSA in the germline V gene. This CDR3 is built from 13 residues. CDR3 in DNA: TGTGCCAGCAGCTCCCGCGGGAGAAACACCATATATTTT. Its protein is CASSSRGRNTIYF.

V usage is TRBV7-2 and J usage is TRBJ1-1; maybe TRBD1 (6 bases). There are 14 residues in the CDR3. Germline lookup yields CDR1 SGHTA and CDR2 FQGNSA. V was cut by 5 bases and J by 1 base, with 11 bases left in between. Written as DNA, the CDR3 is TGTGCCAGCAGCCCCGGGGGGCGGAACACTGAAGCTTTCTTT. Residues: CASSPGGRNTEAFF.

This clone showed up just once. The genes are TRBV11-1 and TRBJ2-1; 15 bases are shared with TRBD2. Trimming took 6 bases from V and 8 from J; bases not matched to a gene: 14. The V gene's germline CDR1 is SGHAT and CDR2 FQDESV (reference sequence). The CDR3 is made up of 18 amino acids. CDR3: CASRHGTSGRKGGDEQFF. CDR3 nucleotides: TGTGCCAGCAGACATGGGACTAGCGGGAGGAAAGGGGGAGATGAGCAGTTCTTC.

This sequence joins TRBV28 and TRBJ2-5, with a weak D call TRBD2 (6 bases). V shed 5 bases and J shed 6 bases, with 13 bases lying between them. The CDR3 totals 13 residues. Germline CDR1 MDHEN, CDR2 SYDVKM. The CDR3 DNA reads TGTGCCAGCAGTCCTCCGGGACTCCAGACCCAGTACTTC. Encoded protein: CASSPPGLQTQYF.

The gene calls are TRBV4-3 and TRBJ2-2; tentative D call: TRBD1 (5 bases). Trimming cost V 10 bases and J 3 bases, with 15 bases left between them. CDR3 length: 14 amino acids. Germline CDR1 is LGHNA and CDR2 is YSLEER. In DNA, the CDR3 is TGCGCCACCTCCCTAGGGGTGGACACCGGGGAGCTGTTTTTT. Its translation is CATSLGVDTGELFF.

This chain connects TRBV6-1 to TRBJ2-7, with 8 bases fitting TRBD1. The V gene end was trimmed by 0 bases and the J gene end by 0 bases; junction bases not matched to a gene: 4. The germline V gene has CDR1 MNHNS and CDR2 SASEGT. This CDR3 is built from 16 residues. CDR3 sequence reads: CASSEAAGTGSYEQYF. The CDR3 DNA is TGTGCCAGCAGTGAAGCGGCGGGGACAGGCTCCTACGAGCAGTACTTC.

The genes are TRBV5-4 and TRBJ1-1; D remains ambiguous. Trimming removed 2 bases from V and 1 base from J, with 9 bases in between. Germline values: CDR1 SGHNT, CDR2 YYREEE (reference sequence). CDR3 length: 14 amino acids. The CDR3 spells CASSFGRQNTEAFF. The CDR3, as DNA: TGTGCCAGCAGCTTCGGTAGACAGAACACTGAAGCTTTCTTT.

J is TRBJ1-1 and V is TRBV5-1, with D possibly TRBD1 on 5 matching bases. The germline gives CDR1 SGHRS, CDR2 YFSETQ. CDR3 length: 14 amino acids. The V and J ends lost 4 bases and 0 bases respectively, with 10 bases between them. CDR3 nucleotides: TGCGCCAGCAGCCCCGGAGGGGTGAACACTGAAGCTTTCTTT. This sequence encodes CASSPGGVNTEAFF.

Written as DNA, the CDR3 is TGTGCCAGCAGCTCCCTCCACAGGGTCCCCAGTTCCTACGAGCAGTACTTC. Translation: CASSSLHRVPSSYEQYF. This sequence joins TRBV11-2 and TRBJ2-7; D may be TRBD1 (6 bases). V was trimmed by 4 bases and J by 1 base, leaving 20 bases between them. This CDR3 contains 17 residues. From germline, CDR1 is SGHAT and CDR2 FQNNGV.

This chain connects TRBV2 to TRBJ2-7; tentatively, D is TRBD1 (5 bases). The ends were cut back, 7 bases at V and 4 bases at J, with 17 bases in the middle. The V gene's germline CDR1 is SNHLY and CDR2 FYNNEI. CDR3 length equals 14 residues. This CDR3 reads CASIKDTYQYEQYF. DNA for the CDR3: TGTGCCAGCATCAAGGACACTTACCAATACGAGCAGTACTTC.

The chain uses TRBV28 and TRBJ1-4, with D maybe TRBD1 (5 bases). The CDR3 has 12 residues. V lost 8 bases, J lost 6 bases, and 10 bases lay in between. Germline CDR1 and CDR2: MDHEN and SYDVKM. As DNA, the CDR3 is TGTGCCAGCGGCAGGGTGGATGAAAAACTGTTTTTT. As protein: CASGRVDEKLFF. Full variable domain (outside the CDR3, taken from reference TRBV28 and TRBJ1-4): DVKVTQSSRYLVKRTGEKVFLECVQDMDHENMFWYRQDPGLGLRLIYFSYDVKMKEKGDIPEGYSVSREKKERFSLILESASTNQTSMYLCASGRVDEKLFFGSGTQLSVL.

This sequence joins TRBV12-5 and TRBJ1-1; D is unresolved. CDR3 length: 13 residues. CDR1 and CDR2 from the germline V gene are LGHNT and FRNRAP. Trimming left V 2 bases short and J 0 bases short, with 4 bases between. DNA of the CDR3: TGTGCTAGTGGTTTGCGGGTGAACACTGAAGCTTTCTTT. It specifies CASGLRVNTEAFF.

This sequence joins TRBV18 and TRBJ2-5; 9 nucleotides match TRBD1. CDR1 is KGHSH and CDR2 is LQKENI in the germline V gene. V lost 6 bases to trimming and J lost 4 bases; unmatched junction nucleotides: 6. There are 14 residues in the CDR3. CDR3 coding DNA: TGTGCCAGCTCGGGGACAGGGAGGAGAGAGACCCAGTACTTC. Translated: CASSGTGRRETQYF.

The chain recombines TRBV5-5 with TRBJ2-7; 7 bases are a match to TRBD1. This CDR3 has 15 amino acids. Trimming at V came to 4 bases and at J to 3 bases, leaving 10 bases not matched to a gene. Germline loops: CDR1 SGHKS, CDR2 YYEKEE (reference sequence). The CDR3 nucleotides read TGTGCCAGCAGCGGGAAGGACAGGTTACTCTACGAGCAGTACTTC. Encoded protein: CASSGKDRLLYEQYF.

The chain uses TRBV7-9 and TRBJ2-3; 7 bases line up with TRBD1. The CDR3 is made up of 15 amino acids. Losses at the gene ends were 4 bases for V and 3 bases for J; bases not matched to a gene: 7. Germline V gene sequence: CDR1 SEHNR, CDR2 FQNEAQ (reference sequence). The CDR3 nucleotides are TGTGCCAGCAGCTCCAGAGGGGGCGCGACAGATACGCAGTATTTT. It encodes CASSSRGGATDTQYF.

The chain links TRBV7-2 to TRBJ2-3, with 8 bases identical to TRBD1. CDR1 and CDR2 from the germline V gene are SGHTA and FQGNSA. This CDR3 comprises 14 residues. Germline trimming cut 4 bases from V and 4 bases from J; bases unmatched to any gene: 4. The CDR3 is CASSSDRGADTQYF. The CDR3 bases are TGTGCCAGCAGCTCAGACAGGGGCGCAGATACGCAGTATTTT.

In this sample, this clone turned up a few times. The genes are TRBV7-2 and TRBJ2-5; TRBD1 matches 8 bases. The CDR3 has 17 residues. V lost 6 bases, J lost 1 base, and 13 bases stayed unmatched. Germline V CDR1 and CDR2: SGHTA, FQGNSA. CDR3 loop: CASSHGQGGSSQETQYF. The CDR3, as DNA: TGTGCCAGCAGTCACGGACAGGGAGGATCCTCCCAAGAGACCCAGTACTTC.

The chain uses TRBV4-3 and TRBJ1-3, with D tentatively TRBD1 (5 bases). Germline CDR1 reads LGHNA; CDR2 reads YSLEER. The CDR3 length is 15 residues. The V end lost 1 base, the J end lost 4 bases, and 11 bases lay between the germline ends. CDR3 sequence (DNA): TGCGCCAGCAGCCAAGCGCGGGGGTACGGAAACACCATATATTTT. This codes for CASSQARGYGNTIYF.

V gene TRBV9 combines with J gene TRBJ2-5; the match to TRBD2 covers 10 bases. This CDR3 spans 15 amino acids. Trimming cost V 4 bases and J 5 bases; bases outside gene matches: 8. CDR1 is SGDLS, CDR2 YYNGEE, per germline. This CDR3 is CASSISGGAGETQYF. In nucleotides, the CDR3 is TGTGCCAGCAGCATAAGCGGGGGGGCCGGGGAGACCCAGTACTTC.

This clone has just a few counts. V usage is TRBV7-2 and J usage is TRBJ2-1; 10 positions match TRBD2. V trimming: 1 base; J trimming: 0 bases; junction bases outside the gene matches: 6. The germline V gene encodes CDR1 SGHTA and CDR2 FQGNSA. The CDR3 spans 18 residues. The CDR3 reads CASSLEAGGPSSYNEQFF. The CDR3 nucleotides read TGTGCCAGCAGCTTAGAAGCGGGGGGGCCTAGCTCCTACAATGAGCAGTTCTTC.

This clone was detected once. The chain carries TRBV4-1 and TRBJ2-2; 10 nucleotides align to TRBD1. V lost 4 bases and J lost 7; bases outside the gene matches: 12. The CDR3 loop spans 17 amino acids. The V gene's germline CDR1 is MGHRA and CDR2 YSYEKL. CDR3 DNA: TGCGCCAGCAGCCGACAGGGGGCGCCGAACACTCGCGGGGAGCTGTTTTTT. It specifies CASSRQGAPNTRGELFF.

The J gene is TRBJ1-2, the V gene TRBV29-1; D call uncertain. Germline loops: CDR1 SQVTM, CDR2 ANQGSEA. This CDR3 is built from 12 residues. The V end lost 4 bases, the J end lost 0 bases, and 6 bases lay between the germline ends. CDR3: CSVVSSNYGYTF. Here the CDR3 DNA reads TGCAGCGTTGTCTCCTCTAACTATGGCTACACCTTC. Based on the CDR3 plus reference TRBV29-1 and TRBJ1-2, the full variable domain is SAVISQKPSRDICQRGTSLTIQCQVDSQVTMMFWYRQQPGQSLTLIATANQGSEATYESGFVIDKFPISRPNLTFSTLTVSNMSPEDSSIYLCSVVSSNYGYTFGSGTRLTVV.

CDR3 coding DNA: TGCGCCAGCAGCCCTGGAGGGAGTCGGGATGAGCAGTTCTTC. Protein: CASSPGGSRDEQFF. V gene TRBV5-1 combines with J gene TRBJ2-1, with D possibly being TRBD2 (6 bases). Trimming pared 4 bases from V and 8 bases from J, leaving 16 bases between. Per the germline V gene, CDR1 is SGHRS and CDR2 is YFSETQ. The CDR3 spans 14 residues.

The gene calls are TRBV5-1 and TRBJ2-1; 9 bases agree with TRBD2. The CDR3 extends over 14 amino acids. Germline CDR1 SGHRS, CDR2 YFSETQ. V lost 7 bases to trimming and J lost 7 bases; unmatched junction nucleotides: 9. The CDR3 region is CASGPSGTSNEQFF. For the CDR3, the DNA is TGCGCCAGCGGCCCTAGCGGGACCTCTAATGAGCAGTTCTTC.

This clone occurred once. V is TRBV18 and J is TRBJ2-1; no firm D call. The CDR3 runs 15 residues. CDR1 is KGHSH, CDR2 LQKENI, per germline. Trimming took 6 bases from V and 0 from J, leaving 12 bases between them. The CDR3 reads CASSRTTGSYNEQFF. As DNA, the CDR3 is TGTGCCAGCTCCCGTACCACTGGCTCCTACAATGAGCAGTTCTTC.

The V call is TRBV28, the J call TRBJ2-2; tentative D call: TRBD2 (6 bases). V was cut by 1 base and J by 4 bases, with 16 bases left in between. The CDR3 length is 17 residues. The V gene's germline CDR1 is MDHEN and CDR2 SYDVKM. For the CDR3, the DNA is TGTGCCAGCAGTTTATCGGGGGAATTATGGAGCACCGGGGAGCTGTTTTTT. It encodes CASSLSGELWSTGELFF. The full variable domain, completed using reference TRBV28 and TRBJ2-2, is DVKVTQSSRYLVKRTGEKVFLECVQDMDHENMFWYRQDPGLGLRLIYFSYDVKMKEKGDIPEGYSVSREKKERFSLILESASTNQTSMYLCASSLSGELWSTGELFFGEGSRLTVL.